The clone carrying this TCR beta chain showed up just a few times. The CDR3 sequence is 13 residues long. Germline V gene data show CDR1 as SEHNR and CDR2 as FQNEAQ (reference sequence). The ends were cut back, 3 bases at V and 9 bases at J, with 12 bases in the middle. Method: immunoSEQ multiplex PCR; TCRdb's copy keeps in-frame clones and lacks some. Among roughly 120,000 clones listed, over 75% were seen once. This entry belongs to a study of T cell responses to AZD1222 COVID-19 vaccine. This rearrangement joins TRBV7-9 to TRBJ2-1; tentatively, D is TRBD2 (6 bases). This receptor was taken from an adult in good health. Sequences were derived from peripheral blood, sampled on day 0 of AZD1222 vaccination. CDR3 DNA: TGTGCCAGCAGCTTCTCGGGGGTCCCTGAGCAGTTCTTC. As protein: CASSFSGVPEQFF.